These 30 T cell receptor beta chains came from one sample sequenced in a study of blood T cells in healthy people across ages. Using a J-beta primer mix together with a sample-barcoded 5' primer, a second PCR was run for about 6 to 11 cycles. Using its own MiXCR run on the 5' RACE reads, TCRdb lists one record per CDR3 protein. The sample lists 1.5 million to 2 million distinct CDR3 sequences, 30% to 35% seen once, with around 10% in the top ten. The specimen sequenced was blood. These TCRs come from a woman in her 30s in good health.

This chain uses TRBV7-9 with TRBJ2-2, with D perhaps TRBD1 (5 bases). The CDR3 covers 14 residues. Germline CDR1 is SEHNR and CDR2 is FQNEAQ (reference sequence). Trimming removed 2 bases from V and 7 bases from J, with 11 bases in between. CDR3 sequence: CASSLPSRDGELFF. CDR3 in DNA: TGTGCCAGCAGCTTACCATCCAGGGACGGGGAGCTGTTTTTT.

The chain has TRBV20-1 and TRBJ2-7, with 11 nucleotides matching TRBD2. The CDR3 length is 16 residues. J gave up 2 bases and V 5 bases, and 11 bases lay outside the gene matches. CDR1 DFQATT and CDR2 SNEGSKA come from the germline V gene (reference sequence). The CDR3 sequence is CSAQKLGTSGTYEQYF. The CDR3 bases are TGCAGTGCTCAAAAGTTGGGGACTAGCGGTACCTACGAGCAGTACTTC.

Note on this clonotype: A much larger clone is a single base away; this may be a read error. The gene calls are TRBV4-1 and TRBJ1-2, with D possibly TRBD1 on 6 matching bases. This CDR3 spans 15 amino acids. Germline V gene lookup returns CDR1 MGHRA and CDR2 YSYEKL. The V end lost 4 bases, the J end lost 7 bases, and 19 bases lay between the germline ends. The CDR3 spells CASSPQAGQTCGYTF. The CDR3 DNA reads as TGCGCCAGCAGCCCCCAGGCCGGACAGACCTGTGGCTACACCTTC.

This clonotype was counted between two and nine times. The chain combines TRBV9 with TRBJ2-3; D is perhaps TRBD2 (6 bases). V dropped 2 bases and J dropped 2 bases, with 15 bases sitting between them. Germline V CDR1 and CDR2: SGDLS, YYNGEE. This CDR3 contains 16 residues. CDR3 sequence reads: CASSVGGGQSTDTQYF. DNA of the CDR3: TGTGCCAGCAGCGTCGGCGGAGGGCAGTCCACAGATACGCAGTATTTT.

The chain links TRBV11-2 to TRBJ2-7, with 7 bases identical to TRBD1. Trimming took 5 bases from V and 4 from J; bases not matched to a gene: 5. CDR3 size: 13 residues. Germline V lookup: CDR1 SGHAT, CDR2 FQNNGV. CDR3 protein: CASSIARGYEQYF. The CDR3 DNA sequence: TGTGCCAGCAGCATAGCCAGGGGGTACGAGCAGTACTTC. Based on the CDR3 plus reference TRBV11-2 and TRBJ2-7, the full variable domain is EAGVAQSPRYKIIEKRQSVAFWCNPISGHATLYWYQQILGQGPKLLIQFQNNGVVDDSQLPKDRFSAERLKGVDSTLKIQPAKLEDSAVYLCASSIARGYEQYFGPGTRLTVT.

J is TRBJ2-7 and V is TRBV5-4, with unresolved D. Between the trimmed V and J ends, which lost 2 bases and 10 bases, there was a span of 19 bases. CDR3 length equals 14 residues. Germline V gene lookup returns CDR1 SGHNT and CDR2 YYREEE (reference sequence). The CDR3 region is CASSFWLDQRTQYF. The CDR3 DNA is TGTGCCAGCAGCTTTTGGTTAGATCAGAGAACCCAGTACTTC. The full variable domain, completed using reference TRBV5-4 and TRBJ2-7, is ETGVTQSPTHLIKTRGQQVTLRCSSQSGHNTVSWYQQALGQGPQFIFQYYREEENGRGNFPPRFSGLQFPNYSSELNVNALELDDSALYLCASSFWLDQRTQYFGPGTRLTVT.

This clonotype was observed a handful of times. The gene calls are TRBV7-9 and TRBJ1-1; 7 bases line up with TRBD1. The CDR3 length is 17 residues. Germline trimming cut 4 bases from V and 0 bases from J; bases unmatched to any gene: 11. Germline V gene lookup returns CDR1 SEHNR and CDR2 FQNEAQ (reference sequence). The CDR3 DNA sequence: TGTGCCAGCAGCTCGACGACAGGGTCGGGGGTGAACACTGAAGCTTTCTTT. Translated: CASSSTTGSGVNTEAFF.

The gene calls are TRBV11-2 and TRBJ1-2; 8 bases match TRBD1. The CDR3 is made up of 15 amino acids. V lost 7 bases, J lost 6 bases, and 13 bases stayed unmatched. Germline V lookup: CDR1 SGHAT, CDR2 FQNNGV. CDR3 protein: CASMMGQELWNGYTF. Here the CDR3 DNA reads TGTGCCAGCATGATGGGACAGGAGCTGTGGAATGGCTACACCTTC.

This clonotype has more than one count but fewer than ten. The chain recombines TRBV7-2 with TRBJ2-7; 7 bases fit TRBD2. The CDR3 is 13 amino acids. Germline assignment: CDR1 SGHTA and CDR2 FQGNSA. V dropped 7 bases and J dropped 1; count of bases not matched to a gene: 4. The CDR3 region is CASKTSASYEQYF. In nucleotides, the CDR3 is TGTGCCAGCAAAACTAGCGCATCCTACGAGCAGTACTTC.

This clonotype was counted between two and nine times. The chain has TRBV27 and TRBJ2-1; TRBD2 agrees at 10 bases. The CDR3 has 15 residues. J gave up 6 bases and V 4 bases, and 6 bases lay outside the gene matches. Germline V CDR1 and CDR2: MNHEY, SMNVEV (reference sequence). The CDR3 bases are TGTGCCAGCAGTTCTGGGACTAGCGTGGGCAATGAGCAGTTCTTC. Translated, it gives CASSSGTSVGNEQFF.

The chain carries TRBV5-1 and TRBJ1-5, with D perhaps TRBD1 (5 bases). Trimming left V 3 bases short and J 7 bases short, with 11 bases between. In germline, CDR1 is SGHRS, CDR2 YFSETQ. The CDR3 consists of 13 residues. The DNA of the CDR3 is TGCGCCAGCAGCTCAGGGCCAGGGCAGCCCCAGCATTTT. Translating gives CASSSGPGQPQHF.

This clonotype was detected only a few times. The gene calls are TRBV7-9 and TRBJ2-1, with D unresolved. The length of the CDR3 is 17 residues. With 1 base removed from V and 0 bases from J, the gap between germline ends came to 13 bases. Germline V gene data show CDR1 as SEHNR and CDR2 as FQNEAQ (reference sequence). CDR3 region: CASSLGAPHSSYNEQFF. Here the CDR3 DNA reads TGTGCCAGCAGCTTAGGAGCTCCCCACAGCTCCTACAATGAGCAGTTCTTC.

CDR3 bases: TGTGCCAGCAGTGACACAGGGGGTGACACTGAAGCTTTCTTT. Translated: CASSDTGGDTEAFF. The V call is TRBV28, the J call TRBJ1-1; 8 bases line up with TRBD1. This CDR3 contains 14 residues. Germline-derived CDR1 and CDR2 are MDHEN and SYDVKM. The V and J ends lost 5 bases and 3 bases, in that order; junction bases with no gene match: 5.

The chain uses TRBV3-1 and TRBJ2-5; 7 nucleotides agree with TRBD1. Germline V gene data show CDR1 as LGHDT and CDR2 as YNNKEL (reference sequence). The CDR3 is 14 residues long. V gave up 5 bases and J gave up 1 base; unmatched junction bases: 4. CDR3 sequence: CASSWGQTQETQYF. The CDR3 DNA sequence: TGTGCCAGCAGCTGGGGACAGACCCAAGAGACCCAGTACTTC.

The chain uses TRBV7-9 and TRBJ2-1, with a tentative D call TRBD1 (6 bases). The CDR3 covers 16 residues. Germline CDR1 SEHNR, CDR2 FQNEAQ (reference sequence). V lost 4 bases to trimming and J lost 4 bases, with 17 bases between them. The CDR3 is CASSYHGAGDYNEQFF. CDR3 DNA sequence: TGTGCCAGCAGCTACCACGGGGCAGGGGATTACAATGAGCAGTTCTTC.

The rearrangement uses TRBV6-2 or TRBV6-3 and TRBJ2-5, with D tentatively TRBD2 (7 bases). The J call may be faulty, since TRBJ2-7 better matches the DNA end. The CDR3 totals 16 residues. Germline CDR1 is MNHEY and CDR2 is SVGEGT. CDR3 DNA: TGTGCCAGCAGTTCCCCGGGGGCTAGCGGACCATACGAGCAGTACTTC. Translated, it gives CASSSPGASGPYEQYF.

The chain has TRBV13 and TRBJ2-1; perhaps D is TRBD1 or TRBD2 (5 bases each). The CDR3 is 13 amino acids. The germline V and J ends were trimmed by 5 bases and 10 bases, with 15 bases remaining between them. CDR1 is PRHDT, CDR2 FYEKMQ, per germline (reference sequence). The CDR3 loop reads CASSVPRDGEQFF. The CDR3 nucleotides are TGTGCCAGCAGCGTTCCCCGGGACGGCGAGCAGTTCTTC.

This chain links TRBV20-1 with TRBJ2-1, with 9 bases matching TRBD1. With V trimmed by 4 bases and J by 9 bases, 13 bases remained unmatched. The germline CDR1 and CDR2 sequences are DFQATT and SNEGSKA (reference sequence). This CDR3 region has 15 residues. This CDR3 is CSANTGGPTWIEQFF. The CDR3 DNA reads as TGCAGTGCTAATACAGGGGGCCCTACCTGGATTGAGCAGTTCTTC.

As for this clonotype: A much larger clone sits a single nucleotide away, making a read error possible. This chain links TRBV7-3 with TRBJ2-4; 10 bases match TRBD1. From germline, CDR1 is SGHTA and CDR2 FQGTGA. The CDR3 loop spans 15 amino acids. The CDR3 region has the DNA TGTGTCAGCAGCCCTAACCCGGGACAGGGGTTCATTCAGTACTTC. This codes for CVSSPNPGQGFIQYF.

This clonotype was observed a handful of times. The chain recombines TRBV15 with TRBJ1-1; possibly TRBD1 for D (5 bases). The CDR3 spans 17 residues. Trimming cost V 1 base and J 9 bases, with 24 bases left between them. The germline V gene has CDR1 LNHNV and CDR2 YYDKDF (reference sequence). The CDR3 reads CATSRVGLSTDDSKAFF. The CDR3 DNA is TGTGCCACCAGCAGAGTAGGGTTGTCGACAGACGACTCGAAAGCTTTCTTT.

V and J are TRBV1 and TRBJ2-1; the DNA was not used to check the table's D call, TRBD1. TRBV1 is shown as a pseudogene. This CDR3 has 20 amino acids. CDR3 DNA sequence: TGCACCAGCAGCCAAGTGGGGGCCCCAGGGGCAAGTAGAATTGACGATGAGCAGTTCTTC. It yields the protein CTSSQVGAPGASRIDDEQFF.

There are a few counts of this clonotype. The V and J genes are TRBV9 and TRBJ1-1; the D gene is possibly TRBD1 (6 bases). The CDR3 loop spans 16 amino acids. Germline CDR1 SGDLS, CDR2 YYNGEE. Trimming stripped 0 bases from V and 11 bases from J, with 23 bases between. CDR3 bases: TGTGCCAGCAGCGTAGACGGTTTGGCCCACAATAGGGGGGCTTTCTTT. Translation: CASSVDGLAHNRGAFF.

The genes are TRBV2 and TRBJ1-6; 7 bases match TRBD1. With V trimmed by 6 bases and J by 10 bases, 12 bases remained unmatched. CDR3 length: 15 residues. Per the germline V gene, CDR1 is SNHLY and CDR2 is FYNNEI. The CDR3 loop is CASRARQGRVSPLHF. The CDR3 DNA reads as TGTGCCAGCAGAGCTAGACAGGGACGGGTGTCACCCCTCCACTTT.

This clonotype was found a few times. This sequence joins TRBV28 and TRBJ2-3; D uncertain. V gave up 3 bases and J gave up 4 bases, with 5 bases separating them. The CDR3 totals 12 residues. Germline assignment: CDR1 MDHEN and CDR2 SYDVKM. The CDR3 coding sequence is TGTGCCAGCAGTTTTGCTCCAGATACGCAGTATTTT. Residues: CASSFAPDTQYF.

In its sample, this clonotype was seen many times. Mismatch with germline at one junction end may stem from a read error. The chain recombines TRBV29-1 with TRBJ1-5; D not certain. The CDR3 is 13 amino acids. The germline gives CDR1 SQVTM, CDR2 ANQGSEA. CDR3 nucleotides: TGCAGTGTTGAGGGTGGGGGCAATCAGCCCCAGCATTTT. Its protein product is CSVEGGGNQPQHF.

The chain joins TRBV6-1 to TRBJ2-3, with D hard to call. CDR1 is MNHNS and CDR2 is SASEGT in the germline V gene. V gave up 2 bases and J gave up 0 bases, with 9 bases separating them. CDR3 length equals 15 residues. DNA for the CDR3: TGTGCCAGCAGTGAACCGGAAACCAGCACAGATACGCAGTATTTT. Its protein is CASSEPETSTDTQYF.

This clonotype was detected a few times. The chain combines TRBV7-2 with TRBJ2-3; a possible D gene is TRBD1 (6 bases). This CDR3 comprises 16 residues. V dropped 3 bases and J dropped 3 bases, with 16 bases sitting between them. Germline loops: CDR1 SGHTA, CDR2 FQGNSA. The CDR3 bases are TGTGCCAGCAGCTTCGGATGGGGGCGAAGGACAGATACGCAGTATTTT. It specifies CASSFGWGRRTDTQYF.

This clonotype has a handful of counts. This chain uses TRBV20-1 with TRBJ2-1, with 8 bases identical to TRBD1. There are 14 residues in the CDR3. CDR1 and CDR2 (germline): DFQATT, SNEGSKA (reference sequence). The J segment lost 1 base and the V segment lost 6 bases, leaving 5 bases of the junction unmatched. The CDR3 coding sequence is TGCAGTGCCGAAGGGACAGGATCCTACAATGAGCAGTTCTTC. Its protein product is CSAEGTGSYNEQFF.

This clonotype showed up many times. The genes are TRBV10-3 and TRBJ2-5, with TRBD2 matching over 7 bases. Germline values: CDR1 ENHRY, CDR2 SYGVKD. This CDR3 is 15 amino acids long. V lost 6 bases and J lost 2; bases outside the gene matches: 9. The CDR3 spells CAIRADGGGQETQYF. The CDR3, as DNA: TGTGCCATCAGAGCGGACGGCGGGGGACAAGAGACCCAGTACTTC.

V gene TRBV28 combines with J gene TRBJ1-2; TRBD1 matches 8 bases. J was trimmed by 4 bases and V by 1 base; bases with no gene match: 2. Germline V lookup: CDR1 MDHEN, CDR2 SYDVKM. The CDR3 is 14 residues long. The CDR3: CASSLYTGGYGYTF. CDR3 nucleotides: TGTGCCAGCAGTTTATACACAGGGGGCTATGGCTACACCTTC.